These 28 T cell receptor beta chains share one sample of origin, sequenced in a study of spatial heterogeneity in lung cancer. TCRdb analysed the 5' RACE reads with MiXCR anew, one entry per CDR3 protein. This sample yields roughly 100,000 distinct CDR3 sequences, of which around 10% are seen a single time; 6.5% to 8.5% belongs to the top ten. As to time point: sample taken at primary tumor resection. Sequencing covered unsorted whole RNA taken from tumor, nontumor lung or frozen PBMC. The sample consisted of PBMCs, taken at surgery. These receptor sequences come from a male donor with early-stage non-small cell lung cancer.

This clonotype was found a few times. The chain combines TRBV6-1 with TRBJ2-6; D is unresolved. This CDR3 comprises 14 residues. V was shortened by 4 bases and J by 1 base, with 5 bases between the two germline ends. Germline values: CDR1 MNHNS, CDR2 SASEGT. The chain's CDR3 is CASSATSGANVLTF. The CDR3 nucleotides are TGTGCCAGCAGTGCAACATCTGGGGCCAACGTCCTGACTTTC.

The genes are TRBV20-1 and TRBJ2-1, with TRBD2 matching 11 bases. The CDR3 covers 15 residues. Germline trimming cut 6 bases from V and 8 bases from J; bases unmatched to any gene: 12. Germline V gene data show CDR1 as DFQATT and CDR2 as SNEGSKA (reference sequence). CDR3 in DNA: TGCAGTGCGAAAACTAGCGGGAGCCTTCCCCATGAGCAGTTCTTC. Its protein product is CSAKTSGSLPHEQFF.

At least ten counts were recorded for this clonotype. The V gene is TRBV25-1, the J gene TRBJ2-6; D is possibly TRBD2 (6 bases). Germline assignment: CDR1 MGHDK and CDR2 SYGVNS. The CDR3 contains 17 residues. Trimming cost V 7 bases and J 0 bases, with 16 bases left between them. The CDR3 reads CASTPGQRVSGANVLTF. The DNA of the CDR3 is TGTGCCAGCACCCCCGGGCAGCGGGTCTCTGGGGCCAACGTCCTGACTTTC.

This clonotype was observed many times. This chain uses TRBV7-2 with TRBJ2-5; 7 positions agree with TRBD1. The ends lost 4 bases at V and 0 bases at J; junction bases unmatched: 8. The length of the CDR3 is 16 residues. Per germline, CDR1 SGHTA and CDR2 FQGNSA. The CDR3 region has the DNA TGTGCCAGCAGCTCCAATCCGACAGGGTACCAAGAGACCCAGTACTTC. It codes for CASSSNPTGYQETQYF.

The J gene is TRBJ2-2, the V gene TRBV2, with D possibly matching TRBD2 (5 bases). CDR1 is SNHLY and CDR2 is FYNNEI in the germline V gene. The CDR3 consists of 15 residues. V was cut by 8 bases and J by 5 bases, with 18 bases left in between. CDR3 residues: CASLRTWSGTGELFF. The CDR3, as DNA: TGTGCCAGCTTGCGGACTTGGAGTGGGACCGGGGAGCTGTTTTTT.

The V gene is TRBV7-2, the J gene TRBJ2-7; no definite D call. V was shortened by 5 bases and J by 7 bases, with 15 bases between the two germline ends. Germline assignment: CDR1 SGHTA and CDR2 FQGNSA. This CDR3 has 13 residues. The CDR3 nucleotides are TGTGCCAGCAGCCTGGCCCCAATGAGAGAGCAGTACTTC. Its protein product is CASSLAPMREQYF.

This clonotype was observed many times. The chain is built from TRBV5-1 and TRBJ2-2; no definite D call. The germline V gene encodes CDR1 SGHRS and CDR2 YFSETQ. The CDR3 totals 15 residues. Trimming removed 0 bases at V and 4 bases at J, with 10 bases between. The chain's CDR3 is CASSLEGLGTGELFF. The CDR3 nucleotides are TGCGCCAGCAGCTTGGAAGGGTTGGGCACCGGGGAGCTGTTTTTT.

The V call is TRBV15, the J call TRBJ2-3; D is unclear. Germline CDR1 and CDR2: LNHNV and YYDKDF (reference sequence). V was trimmed by 3 bases and J by 4 bases, leaving 11 bases between them. The CDR3 runs 14 residues. CDR3 sequence: CATSRLSGADTQYF. The CDR3 bases are TGTGCCACCAGCAGGCTTTCAGGAGCAGATACGCAGTATTTT.

The chain is built from TRBV29-1 and TRBJ2-5, with 12 bases fitting TRBD2. Unmatched junction bases numbered 7, after V lost 6 bases and J lost 5 bases. From germline, CDR1 is SQVTM and CDR2 ANQGSEA. This CDR3 region has 14 residues. CDR3 nucleotides: TGCAGCGTCCCGGGACTAGCGGGCCTGGAGACCCAGTACTTC. This encodes CSVPGLAGLETQYF.

This clonotype was seen only a few times. J is TRBJ2-1 and V is TRBV7-9; D unclear. With 5 bases removed from V and 10 bases from J, the gap between germline ends came to 12 bases. The CDR3 sequence is 12 residues long. In germline, CDR1 is SEHNR, CDR2 FQNEAQ (reference sequence). Written as DNA, the CDR3 is TGTGCCAGCAGCCCCGATATCAGGGAGCAGTTCTTC. Its protein is CASSPDIREQFF.

CDR3: CASSRTGHFEKLFF. DNA for the CDR3: TGTGCCAGCAGCCGAACCGGACATTTTGAAAAACTGTTTTTT. This chain uses TRBV3-1 with TRBJ1-4; D possibly corresponds to TRBD1 (5 bases). CDR1 LGHDT and CDR2 YNNKEL come from the germline V gene (reference sequence). With 4 bases removed from V and 7 bases from J, the gap between germline ends came to 13 bases. This CDR3 is 14 amino acids long.

This clonotype was seen at least ten times. This chain joins TRBV6-2 or TRBV6-3 and TRBJ2-7, with 14 bases identical to TRBD2. This CDR3 comprises 15 residues. Germline V gene data show CDR1 as MNHEY and CDR2 as SVGEGT. V lost 5 bases and J lost 2; bases outside the gene matches: 2. The CDR3 sequence is CASSTGLAGAYEQYF. The DNA of the CDR3 is TGTGCCAGCAGTACGGGACTAGCGGGGGCCTACGAGCAGTACTTC.

The V and J genes are TRBV20-1 and TRBJ2-3; TRBD2 agrees at 10 bases. The germline gives CDR1 DFQATT, CDR2 SNEGSKA (reference sequence). The CDR3 runs 15 residues. The ends lost 6 bases at V and 6 bases at J; junction bases unmatched: 12. The CDR3 DNA follows: TGCAGTGCCTTGACGCTAGCGGGAGCGCACGATACGCAGTATTTT. It yields the protein CSALTLAGAHDTQYF.

The chain employs TRBV3-1 and TRBJ2-4; possibly TRBD1 for D (5 bases). The V and J ends lost 6 bases and 7 bases respectively, with 7 bases between them. This CDR3 comprises 11 residues. Germline values: CDR1 LGHDT, CDR2 YNNKEL (reference sequence). The CDR3 DNA reads TGTGCCAGCAGGGCAGGGAACATTCAGTACTTC. This codes for CASRAGNIQYF.

Here the CDR3 DNA reads TGTGCCAGCATAAGACAGGGTCGGCTCTCCGAGCAGTACTTC. Translation: CASIRQGRLSEQYF. The V and J genes are TRBV2 and TRBJ2-7; the match to TRBD1 covers 7 bases. The ends lost 7 bases at V and 6 bases at J; junction bases unmatched: 12. The CDR3 is made up of 14 amino acids. Germline V gene lookup returns CDR1 SNHLY and CDR2 FYNNEI.

This clonotype was observed many times. The chain is built from TRBV20-1 and TRBJ2-7; possibly TRBD1 for D (5 bases). This CDR3 spans 15 amino acids. Germline CDR1 and CDR2: DFQATT and SNEGSKA (reference sequence). V lost 3 bases and J 1 base, leaving 16 bases between the germline ends. CDR3: CSARYQGLGSYEQYF. The CDR3 DNA reads as TGCAGTGCTAGGTACCAGGGTTTGGGATCCTACGAGCAGTACTTC.

The sample holds one count of this clonotype. This chain uses TRBV24-1 with TRBJ2-3; 9 nucleotides agree with TRBD2. Looked up from germline, CDR1 is KGHDR and CDR2 is SFDVKD. This CDR3 has 17 residues. Trimming took 4 bases from V and 4 from J; bases not matched to a gene: 11. CDR3 amino acids: CATSDPLGLAGADTQYF. The CDR3 nucleotides are TGTGCCACCAGTGACCCGTTAGGATTAGCGGGAGCAGATACGCAGTATTTT.

The chain is built from TRBV10-3 and TRBJ1-6; weak D call: TRBD1 (5 bases). The germline V and J ends were trimmed by 10 bases and 6 bases, with 16 bases remaining between them. Germline assignment: CDR1 ENHRY and CDR2 SYGVKD. The CDR3 has 14 amino acids. CDR3 loop: CATTKAGGNSPLHF. CDR3 coding DNA: TGTGCCACCACCAAAGCCGGGGGTAATTCACCCCTCCACTTT.

The chain couples TRBV20-1 to TRBJ2-5; D is ambiguous. CDR1 is DFQATT, CDR2 SNEGSKA, per germline (reference sequence). The CDR3 consists of 13 residues. Trimming left V 5 bases short and J 2 bases short, with 12 bases between. The CDR3: CSAGSEFQETQYF. CDR3 sequence (DNA): TGCAGTGCTGGCTCGGAGTTTCAAGAGACCCAGTACTTC.

This clonotype has only a few counts. The V call is TRBV24-1, the J call TRBJ2-1; 8 bases fit TRBD1. CDR1 and CDR2 (germline): KGHDR, SFDVKD. The ends lost 3 bases at V and 0 bases at J; junction bases unmatched: 9. This CDR3 contains 18 residues. CDR3 protein: CATSDPLTGGSSYNEQFF. The CDR3 DNA reads as TGTGCCACCAGTGATCCCCTAACAGGGGGGAGCTCCTACAATGAGCAGTTCTTC.

This clonotype was seen only a few times. This chain uses TRBV28 with TRBJ2-7; D ambiguous. This CDR3 has 14 amino acids. In germline, CDR1 is MDHEN, CDR2 SYDVKM. The germline V and J ends were trimmed by 7 bases and 0 bases, with 13 bases remaining between them. CDR3 sequence: CASTPPVSSYEQYF. The CDR3 DNA reads TGTGCCAGCACCCCCCCAGTTAGCTCCTACGAGCAGTACTTC.

CDR3 residues: CASSLGQGYDEQYF. CDR3 DNA: TGCGCCAGCAGCTTGGGGCAGGGTTATGACGAGCAGTACTTC. This chain uses TRBV5-1 with TRBJ2-7; the D gene is possibly TRBD1 (5 bases). With 0 bases removed from V and 5 bases from J, the gap between germline ends came to 12 bases. CDR3 length equals 14 residues. Looked up from germline, CDR1 is SGHRS and CDR2 is YFSETQ.

This clonotype has a count of ten or more. This chain uses TRBV14 with TRBJ2-1; D is uncertain. Germline values: CDR1 SGHDN, CDR2 FVKESK. The CDR3 extends over 13 amino acids. The ends were cut back, 2 bases at V and 15 bases at J, with 17 bases in the middle. The CDR3 loop reads CASSQSGLRGRFF. Written as DNA, the CDR3 is TGTGCCAGCAGCCAATCCGGGCTCCGTGGCCGGTTCTTC.

This clonotype was detected ten times or more. V usage is TRBV29-1 and J usage is TRBJ1-5; D gene uncertain. V lost 6 bases and J lost 12, with 15 bases in between. The V gene's germline CDR1 is SQVTM and CDR2 ANQGSEA. The CDR3 sequence is 11 residues long. This CDR3 reads CSVAHGDDQHF. The CDR3 bases are TGCAGCGTCGCCCATGGGGATGACCAGCATTTT.

This clonotype turned up a few times. This chain uses TRBV29-1 with TRBJ1-1, with 7 bases identical to TRBD1. The germline gives CDR1 SQVTM, CDR2 ANQGSEA. Germline trimming cut 7 bases from V and 0 bases from J; bases unmatched to any gene: 8. The CDR3 covers 14 residues. As DNA, the CDR3 is TGCAGCGACCGACAGGGAGGGGTGAACACTGAAGCTTTCTTT. Encoded protein: CSDRQGGVNTEAFF.

The chain uses TRBV10-3 and TRBJ2-1; unclear D gene. The ends were cut back, 0 bases at V and 8 bases at J, with 2 bases in the middle. The CDR3 is made up of 11 amino acids. Germline-derived CDR1 and CDR2 are ENHRY and SYGVKD. The CDR3 is CAISESDEQFF. CDR3 DNA: TGTGCCATCAGTGAGTCGGATGAGCAGTTCTTC.

Worth noting for this clonotype: A read error may be the cause here, since a much bigger clone is one base away. The chain employs TRBV15 and TRBJ2-3; TRBD1 aligns across 10 bases. The CDR3 length is 13 residues. V was clipped by 8 bases and J by 6 bases; unmatched bases: 5. CDR1 and CDR2 (germline): LNHNV, YYDKDF (reference sequence). CDR3 sequence (DNA): TGTGCCACCGGCGACAGGGGGCGTGATACGCAGTATTTT. Translating gives CATGDRGRDTQYF.

Of note for this clonotype: This may be a read error, as it is one base from a much larger clone. V is TRBV7-2 and J is TRBJ1-2, with D perhaps TRBD1 (5 bases). This CDR3 contains 15 residues. V gave up 5 bases and J gave up 2 bases, with 15 bases separating them. Germline V CDR1 and CDR2: SGHTA, FQGNSA. The CDR3 DNA reads TGTGCCAGCAGCCCGGACATACAATACAACTATGGCTACACCTTC. Translation gives CASSPDIQYNYGYTF.